This record concerns one TCR beta chain sequence. What it binds is not known. Researchers ran the PCR with 60 Vbeta and 13 Jbeta primers. Method: immunoSEQ multiplex PCR; TCRdb's copy keeps in-frame clones and lacks some. The repertoire holds over 100,000 clones, with under 70% as singletons. The sample is drawn from a study of cytomegalovirus exposure and HLA in healthy donors. Study summary: Within an early data release were 85 million or so unique TCRs drawn from HLA-typed donors.

The CDR3 totals 13 residues. Deletions cut 8 bases from V and 4 bases from J, with 14 bases between. CDR1 and CDR2 (germline): MDHEN, SYDVKM. Whole-study results and caveats: Later analysis showed most CMV-associated TCR beta chains appearing HLA-restricted.

Material: PBMCs. This receptor was taken from a man aged 18-30 years in good health and CMV-seronegative. The chain joins TRBV28 to TRBJ1-2, with unresolved D. CDR3 coding DNA: TGTGCCAGCCGACTAAACAGCGGCTATGGCTACACCTTC. This translates into CASRLNSGYGYTF.